These T cell receptor beta chains were read from a single sample in a study of T cell repertoires in cytomegalovirus infection. One entry per CDR3 protein results from TCRdb running MiXCR on the reads. In the table there are a few hundred thousand distinct CDR3 sequences, approximately 40% of which are singletons. These receptors have no identified antigens. This specimen was cultured PBMCs, taken from culture after CMV antigen stimulation. Receptors originate from a human donor in good health (CMV status not recorded). Some clones in this sample may be carry-over from other donors' samples. CDR3s include the opening cysteine and the closing phenylalanine or tryptophan. The D gene is left open where the match is weak. For some rows the clone size is stated as once, few or many, or as a class when expanded; others skip it.

TRBV12-3/TRBV12-4,few,TRBJ2-5,NA,CASRPGPRGETQYF,TGTGCCAGCAGACCGGGCCCCCGGGGGGAGACCCAGTACTTC
TRBV29-1,NA,TRBJ1-1,NA,CSVALQVNTEAFF,TGCAGCGTAGCTCTTCAGGTGAACACTGAAGCTTTCTTT
TRBV7-6,few,TRBJ2-7,NA,CASSLVTAWAGAYEQYF,TGTGCCAGCAGCTTAGTGACAGCCTGGGCAGGGGCCTACGAGCAGTACTTC
TRBV7-8,NA,TRBJ2-1,TRBD2,CASSNRLALNNEQFF,TGTGCCAGCAGCAACCGACTAGCGCTGAACAATGAGCAGTTCTTC
TRBV7-2,NA,TRBJ2-1,NA,CASSSPPGAPMNEQFF,TGTGCCAGCAGCTCCCCCCCAGGGGCGCCGATGAATGAGCAGTTCTTC
TRBV7-9,few,TRBJ2-5,TRBD1,CASSLTWTGRMSQYF,TGTGCCAGCAGCTTAACTTGGACAGGGCGAATGTCCCAGTACTTC
TRBV7-8,few,TRBJ1-5,NA,CASSLDTGRGPWPQHF,TGTGCCAGCAGCTTAGACACAGGGAGGGGACCGTGGCCCCAGCATTTT
TRBV27,NA,TRBJ2-2,NA,CASNRGRGFPGELFF,TGTGCCAGCAACCGGGGGAGAGGGTTCCCCGGGGAGCTGTTTTTT
TRBV7-9,NA,TRBJ1-6,NA,CASSSNRVGDNSPLHF,TGTGCCAGCAGCAGTAACAGGGTAGGGGATAATTCACCCCTCCACTTT
TRBV19,NA,TRBJ2-1,NA,CASSRRSRNNEQFF,TGTGCCAGTAGTAGGAGAAGCAGAAACAATGAGCAGTTCTTC
TRBV4-1,NA,TRBJ1-4,NA,CASSTPNLGMNEKLFF,TGCGCCAGCAGCACCCCAAATTTGGGGATGAATGAAAAACTGTTTTTT
TRBV12-3/TRBV12-4,once,TRBJ2-7,TRBD2,CASSPTSGSFYEQYF,TGTGCCAGCAGTCCTACTAGCGGGAGTTTCTACGAGCAGTACTTC
TRBV18,few,TRBJ2-6,NA,CASSHTRPRPLSGANVLTF,TGTGCCAGCTCGCATACCCGACCCCGACCACTCTCTGGGGCCAACGTCCTTACTTTC
TRBV18,few,TRBJ1-6,NA,CASSRRGTGNSPLHF,TGTGCCAGCTCACGTCGAGGGACGGGTAATTCACCCCTCCACTTT
TRBV6-6,few,TRBJ2-7,TRBD2,CASSWDTSGTYEQYF,TGTGCCAGCAGTTGGGATACTAGCGGGACCTACGAGCAGTACTTC
TRBV7-4,NA,TRBJ2-1,TRBD2,CASSLRAGGAHEQFF,TGTGCCAGCAGCTTACGGGCGGGGGGTGCCCATGAGCAGTTCTTC
TRBV4-2,few,TRBJ2-2,NA,CASSHDSLASRTGELFF,TGTGCCAGCAGCCACGATTCCTTAGCCAGCAGGACCGGGGAGCTGTTTTTT
TRBV23-1,NA,TRBJ1-1,NA,CASSQSRGSLNTEAFF,TGCGCCAGCAGTCAATCCCGGGGCAGCCTGAACACTGAAGCTTTCTTT
TRBV11-2,few,TRBJ2-7,NA,CASSLDPQRLGKEQYF,TGTGCCAGCAGCTTAGACCCACAGCGACTAGGGAAAGAGCAGTACTTC
TRBV11-2,NA,TRBJ1-5,NA,CASSQTPNQPQHF,TGTGCCAGCAGCCAGACACCTAATCAGCCCCAGCATTTT
TRBV7-2,NA,TRBJ2-3,TRBD2,CASSLVGAGGDTQYF,TGTGCCAGCAGCTTAGTAGGAGCGGGGGGAGATACGCAGTATTTT
TRBV29-1,few,TRBJ1-1,TRBD1,CSVGQGGAFF,TGCAGCGTAGGACAGGGAGGAGCTTTCTTT
TRBV10-3,NA,TRBJ2-1,TRBD1,CAIRGQGRNEQFF,TGTGCCATCAGGGGACAGGGTAGGAATGAGCAGTTCTTC
TRBV7-6,few,TRBJ1-1,NA,CASSPQGRTDEAFF,TGTGCCAGCAGCCCACAGGGTCGGACTGATGAAGCTTTCTTT
TRBV29-1,once,TRBJ1-5,NA,CSYTPGSNQPQHF,TGCAGCTACACCCCCGGTAGCAATCAGCCCCAGCATTTT
TRBV12-3/TRBV12-4,NA,TRBJ1-1,NA,CASSPRTLLTEAFF,TGTGCCAGCAGTCCCAGGACTCTGTTGACTGAAGCTTTCTTT
TRBV28,NA,TRBJ2-1,NA,CASKGDPLVGEQFF,TGTGCCAGCAAAGGGGATCCTCTTGTAGGTGAGCAGTTCTTC
TRBV7-9,NA,TRBJ2-7,TRBD2,CASRLAGDYEQYF,TGTGCCAGCCGACTAGCGGGAGACTACGAGCAGTACTTC
TRBV15,NA,TRBJ2-1,NA,CATSWGLQSQFF,TGTGCCACCAGCTGGGGACTGCAAAGCCAGTTCTTC
TRBV5-5,NA,TRBJ1-6,NA,CASSAGYNSPLHF,TGTGCCAGCAGCGCAGGATATAATTCACCCCTCCACTTT
TRBV7-2,NA,TRBJ2-3,TRBD2,CASSTGTRGTDTQYF,TGTGCCAGCAGCACCGGGACTAGGGGCACAGATACGCAGTATTTT
TRBV27,NA,TRBJ1-1,NA,CASSTLWGGTEAFF,TGTGCCAGCAGTACCCTATGGGGGGGCACTGAAGCTTTCTTT
TRBV24-1,once,TRBJ1-5,NA,CATSDPDSYSNQPQHF,TGTGCCACCAGTGATCCGGACAGCTATAGCAATCAGCCCCAGCATTTT
TRBV6-5,few,TRBJ2-7,TRBD2,CASSYSLLAGVSYEQYF,TGTGCCAGCAGTTACTCCCTACTAGCGGGGGTATCCTACGAGCAGTACTTC
TRBV6-5,few,TRBJ2-7,NA,CASSFTRGWDEQYF,TGTGCCAGCAGTTTCACTCGAGGGTGGGACGAGCAGTACTTC
TRBV12-3/TRBV12-4,few,TRBJ1-1,NA,CASSFNYEAFF,TGTGCCAGCAGTTTCAACTATGAAGCTTTCTTT
TRBV5-1,NA,TRBJ2-7,NA,CASSSGGAPSYEQYF,TGCGCCAGCAGCTCCGGTGGCGCCCCCTCCTACGAGCAGTACTTC
TRBV7-6,many,TRBJ1-4,NA,CASSKQGRGSTNEKLFF,TGTGCCAGCAGCAAGCAGGGACGGGGATCAACTAATGAAAAACTGTTTTTT
TRBV29-1,NA,TRBJ2-4,TRBD2,CSVTGTSGRRNIQYF,TGCAGCGTTACCGGGACTAGCGGGAGAAGGAACATTCAGTACTTC